Shown below are 22 T cell receptor beta chains from a single sample sequenced in a study of spatial heterogeneity in lung cancer. TCRdb reprocessed the 5' RACE reads via MiXCR and lists one record per CDR3 protein. The sample has about 120,000 distinct CDR3 sequences, 12% seen once; the top ten hold around 17%. The time point is: blood at routine non-recurrence follow-up after resection. Sequencing was performed on whole RNA extracted from tumor and nontumor lung tissue, or from frozen PBMC, and the material was left unsorted. The source material was PBMCs, sampled at follow-up. Every receptor here comes from a male donor with early-stage non-small cell lung cancer.

The chain couples TRBV10-3 to TRBJ1-5; TRBD1 matches at 7 bases. The V gene end was trimmed by 0 bases and the J gene end by 1 base; junction bases not matched to a gene: 3. The CDR3 covers 16 residues. Per germline, CDR1 ENHRY and CDR2 SYGVKD. The CDR3 DNA follows: TGTGCCATCAGTGAGTCAGGGGGCGTGAGCAATCAGCCCCAGCATTTT. The encoded protein is CAISESGGVSNQPQHF.

The rearrangement uses TRBV30 and TRBJ2-7; TRBD2 matches 7 bases. From germline, CDR1 is GTSNPN and CDR2 SVGIG (reference sequence). V was clipped by 4 bases and J by 7 bases; unmatched bases: 10. The CDR3 sequence is 13 residues long. The CDR3 spells CAWTLRGGIEQYF. CDR3 sequence (DNA): TGTGCCTGGACCCTACGGGGAGGGATAGAGCAGTACTTC. Using reference TRBV30 and TRBJ2-7 for the parts outside the CDR3, the full variable domain is SQTIHQWPATLVQPVGSPLSLECTVEGTSNPNLYWYRQAAGRGLQLLFYSVGIGQISSEVPQNLSASRPQDRQFILSSKKLLLSDSGFYLCAWTLRGGIEQYFGPGTRLTVT.

This clonotype was recorded at least ten times. V usage is TRBV12-3 or TRBV12-4 and J usage is TRBJ1-1; D is unresolved. The germline V and J ends were trimmed by 5 bases and 6 bases, with 13 bases remaining between them. The CDR3 totals 13 residues. CDR3 coding DNA: TGTGCCAGCAGTCTAAGGGAGGTATCTGAAGCTTTCTTT. Translating it yields CASSLREVSEAFF.

The chain couples TRBV6-1 to TRBJ1-5, with D unresolved. The ends were cut back, 2 bases at V and 7 bases at J, with 9 bases in the middle. In germline, CDR1 is MNHNS, CDR2 SASEGT. This CDR3 has 13 residues. The CDR3 spells CASSERERQPQHF. In DNA, the CDR3 is TGTGCCAGCAGTGAAAGGGAGAGACAGCCCCAGCATTTT.

The genes are TRBV28 and TRBJ2-2, with unresolved D. In germline, CDR1 is MDHEN, CDR2 SYDVKM. V gave up 5 bases and J gave up 4 bases, with 23 bases separating them. The CDR3 is 18 amino acids. The DNA for the CDR3 is TGTGCCAGCAGTAGGTGGGCTCGCGTCGAAAAGGTCACCGGGGAGCTGTTTTTT. Protein sequence: CASSRWARVEKVTGELFF. The variable domain in full, with the rest retrieved from reference TRBV28 and TRBJ2-2, is DVKVTQSSRYLVKRTGEKVFLECVQDMDHENMFWYRQDPGLGLRLIYFSYDVKMKEKGDIPEGYSVSREKKERFSLILESASTNQTSMYLCASSRWARVEKVTGELFFGEGSRLTVL.

V is TRBV9 and J is TRBJ2-7; D uncertain. In germline, CDR1 is SGDLS, CDR2 YYNGEE. V lost 0 bases and J 3 bases, leaving 10 bases between the germline ends. The CDR3 consists of 14 residues. CDR3 DNA: TGTGCCAGCAGCGTAGTCCCAACCTTCTACGAGCAGTACTTC. It yields the protein CASSVVPTFYEQYF.

This rearrangement joins TRBV6-5 to TRBJ1-4; the match to TRBD1 covers 7 bases. CDR3 size: 15 residues. Germline V gene data show CDR1 as MNHEY and CDR2 as SVGAGI. The V segment lost 5 bases and the J segment 7 bases; nucleotides outside the gene matches: 10. The chain's CDR3 is CASSPGQAAAEKLFF. The CDR3 nucleotides read TGTGCCAGCAGTCCTGGACAGGCAGCGGCTGAAAAACTGTTTTTT.

There are a few counts of this clonotype. This sequence joins TRBV12-3 or TRBV12-4 and TRBJ2-2; the match to TRBD1 covers 8 bases. J was trimmed by 6 bases and V by 6 bases; bases with no gene match: 3. This CDR3 has 13 amino acids. CDR3 nucleotide sequence: TGTGCCAGCAGGGACAGGGTATCCGGGGAGCTGTTTTTT. It translates to CASRDRVSGELFF.

The chain uses TRBV9 and TRBJ2-7; D gene unclear. The V end lost 0 bases, the J end lost 3 bases, and 13 bases lay between the germline ends. From germline, CDR1 is SGDLS and CDR2 YYNGEE. The CDR3 runs to 15 residues. DNA of the CDR3: TGTGCCAGCAGCGTAGCTGAGAAGTGGGGCTACGAGCAGTACTTC. It encodes CASSVAEKWGYEQYF. The full variable domain, its missing parts supplied by reference TRBV9 and TRBJ2-7, is DSGVTQTPKHLITATGQRVTLRCSPRSGDLSVYWYQQSLDQGLQFLIQYYNGEERAKGNILERFSAQQFPDLHSELNLSSLELGDSALYFCASSVAEKWGYEQYFGPGTRLTVT.

The chain employs TRBV5-1 and TRBJ2-7; TRBD1 is a possible D gene (6 bases). Germline CDR1 is SGHRS and CDR2 is YFSETQ. The CDR3 has 14 amino acids. Trimming took 7 bases from V and 2 from J, leaving 16 bases between them. The CDR3 protein is CASRLRWTAYEQYF. The CDR3, as DNA: TGCGCCAGCCGCCTCCGATGGACAGCCTACGAGCAGTACTTC.

There are a few counts of this clonotype. The chain couples TRBV3-1 to TRBJ1-6; weak D call: TRBD1 (5 bases). The germline V and J ends were trimmed by 3 bases and 7 bases, with 13 bases remaining between them. From germline, CDR1 is LGHDT and CDR2 YNNKEL (reference sequence). The length of the CDR3 is 15 residues. The CDR3 spells CASSHGTQRNSPLHF. CDR3 bases: TGTGCCAGCAGCCACGGGACCCAAAGGAATTCACCCCTCCACTTT.

Within the sample, this clonotype is medium-sized. The CDR3 nucleotides are TGCGCCAGCAGCCAAGATGGCGCACAGGGGGTCGCCGGGGAGCTGTTTTTT. This codes for CASSQDGAQGVAGELFF. This sequence joins TRBV4-3 and TRBJ2-2; 8 bases agree with TRBD1. This CDR3 is 17 amino acids long. Germline trimming cut 0 bases from V and 6 bases from J; bases unmatched to any gene: 9. Per the germline V gene, CDR1 is LGHNA and CDR2 is YSLEER.

The gene calls are TRBV7-2 and TRBJ1-2; the D is unclear. Germline values: CDR1 SGHTA, CDR2 FQGNSA. The V end was cut by 2 bases, the J end by 5 bases, with 12 bases between. This CDR3 is 14 amino acids long. CDR3: CASSLPGRMYGYTF. CDR3 sequence (DNA): TGTGCCAGCAGCTTACCAGGACGGATGTATGGCTACACCTTC.

The genes are TRBV25-1 and TRBJ2-7; 14 bases map to TRBD2. The CDR3 length is 19 residues. Germline-derived CDR1 and CDR2 are MGHDK and SYGVNS. V gave up 1 base and J gave up 2 bases; unmatched junction bases: 10. The DNA for the CDR3 is TGTGCCAGCAGTGAATGGGAAGGACTAGCGGGGGGCCGTACCTACGAGCAGTACTTC. Protein sequence: CASSEWEGLAGGRTYEQYF.

The genes are TRBV4-1 and TRBJ2-5; TRBD1 matches at 7 bases. The CDR3 spans 16 residues. The trim removed 4 bases at V and 2 bases at J, leaving 10 bases unmatched. Germline lookup yields CDR1 MGHRA and CDR2 YSYEKL. The CDR3 sequence is CASSLTGTANQETQYF. In nucleotides, the CDR3 is TGCGCCAGCAGCCTGACCGGGACAGCGAATCAAGAGACCCAGTACTTC.

This clonotype was found a few times. The chain joins TRBV6-5 to TRBJ2-5; no definite D call. V lost 0 bases and J lost 6, with 11 bases in between. Per the germline V gene, CDR1 is MNHEY and CDR2 is SVGAGI. This CDR3 region has 14 residues. Here the CDR3 reads CASSYSMTVKTQYF. The DNA of the CDR3 is TGTGCCAGCAGTTACTCTATGACTGTGAAGACCCAGTACTTC.

The CDR3 here is CASSSTDSYEQYF. The CDR3 nucleotides are TGTGCCAGCAGTTCGACAGATTCCTACGAGCAGTACTTC. V is TRBV6-2 or TRBV6-3 and J is TRBJ2-7, with D perhaps TRBD1 (5 bases). The CDR3 is 13 residues long. Trimming shortened V by 4 bases and J by 1 base, and 8 bases separated the two germline ends. Germline V CDR1 and CDR2: MNHEY, SVGEGT.

This clonotype was detected many times. This chain connects TRBV5-1 to TRBJ1-6; weak D call: TRBD1 (5 bases). The V and J ends lost 4 bases and 8 bases respectively, with 16 bases between them. CDR3 length: 15 residues. The germline gives CDR1 SGHRS, CDR2 YFSETQ. In nucleotides, the CDR3 is TGCGCCAGCAGCCTAGTCGGGGGAGGGTATTCACCCCTCCACTTT. This translates into CASSLVGGGYSPLHF.

This clonotype was found a few times. The chain couples TRBV9 to TRBJ2-1; the D gene is possibly TRBD1 (6 bases). The length of the CDR3 is 15 residues. Germline CDR1 SGDLS, CDR2 YYNGEE. Trimming took 0 bases from V and 2 from J, leaving 9 bases between them. In DNA, the CDR3 is TGTGCCAGCAGCGTAGAGGCAGGGGCCTACAATGAGCAGTTCTTC. Translating gives CASSVEAGAYNEQFF.

Only a few counts were recorded for this clonotype. The chain uses TRBV7-9 and TRBJ1-5; 8 bases agree with TRBD1. The ends lost 3 bases at V and 3 bases at J; junction bases unmatched: 13. CDR3 length equals 18 residues. Germline loops: CDR1 SEHNR, CDR2 FQNEAQ (reference sequence). CDR3 amino acids: CASSFPGTGSPTNQPQHF. The CDR3 bases are TGTGCCAGCAGCTTTCCCGGGACAGGATCGCCAACCAATCAGCCCCAGCATTTT. Variable domain in full (rest from reference TRBV7-9 and TRBJ1-5): DTGVSQNPRHKITKRGQNVTFRCDPISEHNRLYWYRQTLGQGPEFLTYFQNEAQLEKSRLLSDRFSAERPKGSFSTLEIQRTEQGDSAMYLCASSFPGTGSPTNQPQHFGDGTRLSIL.

The table lists this clonotype with many counts. This chain joins TRBV6-4 and TRBJ2-7; 13 bases fit TRBD2. The CDR3 runs 16 residues. Germline V lookup: CDR1 MRHNA, CDR2 SNTAGT. V lost 4 bases to trimming and J lost 7 bases; unmatched junction nucleotides: 10. The CDR3 nucleotides read TGTGCCAGCAGTGTCACGACTAGCGGGGGGTTTAGTGAGCAGTACTTC. Translating it yields CASSVTTSGGFSEQYF.

A few counts support this clonotype. V gene TRBV4-2 combines with J gene TRBJ2-1; 7 nucleotides match TRBD2. Germline V gene sequence: CDR1 LGHNA, CDR2 YNFKEQ. This CDR3 contains 15 residues. The V gene end was trimmed by 4 bases and the J gene end by 3 bases; junction bases not matched to a gene: 6. CDR3 bases: TGTGCCAGCAGCCGACTAGCCGATATCTACAATGAGCAGTTCTTC. As protein: CASSRLADIYNEQFF.